One and the same sample provided the 7 T cell receptor beta chains below, sequenced in a study of T cell repertoires in cytomegalovirus infection. TCRdb itself ran the reads through MiXCR, one entry per CDR3 protein. The repertoire holds around 530,000 distinct CDR3 sequences, with approximately 26% as singletons. The specimen was PBMCs. The receptors stem from a human donor in good health (CMV status not recorded). Some clones in this sample may be carry-over from other donors' samples.

CDR3 DNA: TGCAGCGTCGGAGACAGGGACCCTGGAAACACCATATATTTT. Amino acids: CSVGDRDPGNTIYF. The V gene is TRBV29-1, the J gene TRBJ1-3; 7 bases are a match to TRBD1. The CDR3 extends over 14 amino acids. With V trimmed by 6 bases and J by 2 bases, 7 bases remained unmatched. Germline CDR1 and CDR2: SQVTM and ANQGSEA.

CDR3 DNA: TGTGCCAGCAGTCTGCTGACGGGTCCCACAGATACGCAGTATTTT. This translates into CASSLLTGPTDTQYF. The chain joins TRBV6-4 to TRBJ2-3; D call uncertain. CDR1 is MRHNA, CDR2 SNTAGT, per germline. V was clipped by 5 bases and J by 2 bases, with 14 bases between them. This CDR3 has 15 amino acids.

This chain joins TRBV29-1 and TRBJ2-3; no definite D call. The V and J ends lost 4 bases and 3 bases respectively, with 8 bases between them. The CDR3 length is 12 residues. Germline V lookup: CDR1 SQVTM, CDR2 ANQGSEA. CDR3 nucleotide sequence: TGCAGCGTTGCCCTCGTTACAGATACGCAGTATTTT. Translating it yields CSVALVTDTQYF.

This clonotype was seen many times. The chain links TRBV7-2 to TRBJ2-3; D is ambiguous. This CDR3 is built from 20 residues. Germline CDR1 is SGHTA and CDR2 is FQGNSA. Trimming removed 5 bases from V and 0 bases from J, with 27 bases in between. The CDR3 protein is CASSRSPESLLITSTDTQYF. CDR3 in DNA: TGTGCCAGCAGCCGAAGTCCAGAATCACTGCTTATAACTAGCACAGATACGCAGTATTTT.

This clonotype was observed a handful of times. The rearrangement uses TRBV7-8 and TRBJ2-7; 9 bases fit TRBD2. Germline V CDR1 and CDR2: SGHVS, FQNEAQ. V was pared by 5 bases and J by 6 bases, with 11 bases of the junction left unmatched. CDR3 length: 15 residues. CDR3 nucleotide sequence: TGTGCCAGCAGCCCCATAGCGGGAGCTGGATCCGAGCAGTACGTC. Protein product: CASSPIAGAGSEQYV.

DNA for the CDR3: TGTGCCATCCCTGATCCGGGACAGGGATACTATGGCTACACCTTC. Amino acids: CAIPDPGQGYYGYTF. This sequence joins TRBV10-3 and TRBJ1-2; 9 bases are a match to TRBD1. Germline assignment: CDR1 ENHRY and CDR2 SYGVKD. This CDR3 comprises 15 residues. V lost 8 bases, J lost 3 bases, and 10 bases stayed unmatched.

The V and J genes are TRBV6-5 and TRBJ1-2; D possibly corresponds to TRBD1 (5 bases). This CDR3 comprises 16 residues. V shed 0 bases and J shed 6 bases, with 17 bases lying between them. The germline gives CDR1 MNHEY, CDR2 SVGAGI. This chain's CDR3 is CASSYSLLVQGNGYTF. The CDR3 DNA reads TGTGCCAGCAGTTACTCCCTTCTTGTTCAGGGTAATGGCTACACCTTC.